This passage covers 14 T cell receptor beta chains from one sample sequenced in a study of T cell responses to AZD1222 COVID-19 vaccine. TCRdb's table, derived via immunoSEQ multiplex PCR, lists solely in-frame clones and lacks some. The sample includes approximately 180,000 clones, around nine tenths of them seen just once. Sequencing was performed on peripheral blood, taken on day 0 of AZD1222 vaccination. The origin of the receptors is an adult in good health.

The chain recombines TRBV7-6 with TRBJ2-3, with 10 bases matching TRBD2. There are 17 residues in the CDR3. V gave up 1 base and J gave up 3 bases; unmatched junction bases: 7. The V gene's germline CDR1 is SGHVS and CDR2 FNYEAQ. DNA of the CDR3: TGTGCCAGCAGCTTAGGGCTAGCGGGAGCAGGTACAGATACGCAGTATTTT. It specifies CASSLGLAGAGTDTQYF.

The chain is built from TRBV30 and TRBJ1-3; a possible D gene is TRBD1 (6 bases). The germline V gene has CDR1 GTSNPN and CDR2 SVGIG (reference sequence). The CDR3 sequence is 18 residues long. CDR3 in DNA: TGTTCGCTGGTACAGCCAGGGGTTCACCTTTACTCTGGAAACACCATATATTTT. Translating it yields CSLVQPGVHLYSGNTIYF.

The chain recombines TRBV11-2 with TRBJ2-2; D uncertain. The CDR3 has 16 residues. CDR1 SGHAT and CDR2 FQNNGV come from the germline V gene. The V end was cut by 2 bases, the J end by 0 bases, with 10 bases between. The CDR3 DNA sequence: TGTGCCAGCAGCTTAACCGACTGGTCGAACACCGGGGAGCTGTTTTTT. Translation: CASSLTDWSNTGELFF.

The CDR3 spells CAISESSSSYEQYF. The CDR3 bases are TGTGCCATCAGTGAGAGTAGCTCCTCTTACGAGCAGTACTTC. The rearrangement joins TRBV10-3 to TRBJ2-7; D remains unclear. V dropped 2 bases and J dropped 4 bases, with 12 bases sitting between them. Germline lookup yields CDR1 ENHRY and CDR2 SYGVKD. The CDR3 loop spans 14 amino acids.

The table lists this clone with a few counts. The rearrangement uses TRBV3-1 (or the pseudogene TRBV3-2) and TRBJ1-1; maybe TRBD1 (6 bases). CDR1 is LGHDT and CDR2 is YNNKEL in the germline V gene (reference sequence). There are 14 residues in the CDR3. V shed 0 bases and J shed 11 bases, with 16 bases lying between them. CDR3 nucleotide sequence: TGTGCCAGCAGCCAAGAATCACGGGGGGCGAGGGCTTTCTTT. It is translated as CASSQESRGARAFF.

In its sample, this clone was seen a few times. This chain links TRBV20-1 with TRBJ1-1, with D uncertain. The CDR3 covers 11 residues. The V end was cut by 6 bases, the J end by 7 bases, with 12 bases between. CDR1 and CDR2 (germline): DFQATT, SNEGSKA (reference sequence). As DNA, the CDR3 is TGCAGTGCCCCCGAGTCTGTTGAAGCTTTCTTT. Translating it yields CSAPESVEAFF.

The V and J genes are TRBV29-1 and TRBJ2-7, with D maybe TRBD2 (5 bases). In germline, CDR1 is SQVTM, CDR2 ANQGSEA. The CDR3 is made up of 14 amino acids. V was cut by 0 bases and J by 4 bases, with 13 bases left in between. The CDR3, as DNA: TGCAGCGTTGAAGACCCAGGTAGGAGGTACGAGCAGTACTTC. This encodes CSVEDPGRRYEQYF.

The chain links TRBV6-1 to TRBJ2-1; 7 bases map to TRBD2. The junction had 6 bases not matched to a gene; V was cut back by 1 base and J by 6 bases. This CDR3 has 15 residues. Germline assignment: CDR1 MNHNS and CDR2 SASEGT. This CDR3 reads CASSEDPAGSNEQFF. CDR3 DNA sequence: TGTGCCAGCAGTGAAGATCCAGCGGGAAGCAATGAGCAGTTCTTC.

This sequence joins TRBV7-9 and TRBJ1-2; TRBD1 matches at 8 bases. CDR3 size: 12 residues. Per germline, CDR1 SEHNR and CDR2 FQNEAQ (reference sequence). V gave up 7 bases and J gave up 6 bases; unmatched junction bases: 4. The DNA for the CDR3 is TGTGCCAGCACCAAGGACAGGGATGGCTACACCTTC. It translates to CASTKDRDGYTF.

The J gene is TRBJ2-7, the V gene TRBV5-6; TRBD1 might be the D (6 bases). V was pared by 4 bases and J by 4 bases, with 12 bases between. The length of the CDR3 is 13 residues. Germline assignment: CDR1 SGHDT and CDR2 YYEEEE. CDR3 DNA: TGTGCCAGCAGCACAATGGACAGTTACGAGCAGTACTTC. Translation gives CASSTMDSYEQYF.

The chain has TRBV10-3 and TRBJ2-7; D unresolved. The V gene's germline CDR1 is ENHRY and CDR2 SYGVKD. The CDR3 length is 14 residues. The ends were cut back, 0 bases at V and 3 bases at J, with 9 bases in the middle. CDR3 protein: CAISESGLRYEQYF. The DNA of the CDR3 is TGTGCCATCAGTGAGTCCGGTTTGCGCTACGAGCAGTACTTC.

The chain uses TRBV4-1 and TRBJ1-1; no clear D gene. The germline gives CDR1 MGHRA, CDR2 YSYEKL. V was trimmed by 3 bases and J by 3 bases, leaving 5 bases between them. This CDR3 spans 12 amino acids. The CDR3 DNA reads as TGCGCCAGCAGCCAGCCATACACTGAAGCTTTCTTT. Translating gives CASSQPYTEAFF.

The V and J genes are TRBV4-1 and TRBJ1-2, with 8 bases fitting TRBD1. Unmatched junction bases numbered 5, after V lost 3 bases and J lost 2 bases. CDR1 and CDR2 (germline): MGHRA, YSYEKL. CDR3 length: 15 amino acids. CDR3 amino acids: CASSQETGANYGYTF. DNA for the CDR3: TGCGCCAGCAGCCAGGAGACAGGGGCGAACTATGGCTACACCTTC.

The V call is TRBV7-8, the J call TRBJ2-3, with a possible D match to TRBD2 (5 bases). CDR3 length: 15 amino acids. Germline CDR1 SGHVS, CDR2 FQNEAQ. The V and J ends lost 5 bases and 5 bases respectively, with 17 bases between them. CDR3 sequence: CASSPRAFWQDTQYF. CDR3 nucleotides: TGTGCCAGCAGCCCGAGGGCGTTCTGGCAAGATACGCAGTATTTT.